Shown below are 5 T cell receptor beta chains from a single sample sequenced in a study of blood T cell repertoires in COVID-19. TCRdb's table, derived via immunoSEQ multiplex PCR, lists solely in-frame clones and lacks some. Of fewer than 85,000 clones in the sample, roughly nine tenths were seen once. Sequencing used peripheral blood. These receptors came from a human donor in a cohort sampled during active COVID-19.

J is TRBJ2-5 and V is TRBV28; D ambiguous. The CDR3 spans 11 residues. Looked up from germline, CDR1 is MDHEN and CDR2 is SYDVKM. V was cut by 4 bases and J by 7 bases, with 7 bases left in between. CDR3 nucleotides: TGTGCCAGCAGTTATTACGGGACCCAGTACTTC. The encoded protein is CASSYYGTQYF.

This chain's CDR3 is CASSWDSLMNTEAFF. For the CDR3, the DNA is TGTGCCAGCAGCTGGGACAGCCTCATGAACACTGAAGCTTTCTTT. The V gene is TRBV5-5, the J gene TRBJ1-1; 7 bases align to TRBD1. The germline V gene encodes CDR1 SGHKS and CDR2 YYEKEE (reference sequence). The CDR3 totals 15 residues. After removal of 3 bases from V and 0 bases from J, the junction contained 5 bases not matched to a gene.

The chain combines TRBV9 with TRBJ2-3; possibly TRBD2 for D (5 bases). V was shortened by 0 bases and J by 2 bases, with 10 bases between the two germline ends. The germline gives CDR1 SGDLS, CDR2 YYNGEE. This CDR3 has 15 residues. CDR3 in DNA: TGTGCCAGCAGCGTAGGGACTGGCATCACAGATACGCAGTATTTT. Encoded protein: CASSVGTGITDTQYF.

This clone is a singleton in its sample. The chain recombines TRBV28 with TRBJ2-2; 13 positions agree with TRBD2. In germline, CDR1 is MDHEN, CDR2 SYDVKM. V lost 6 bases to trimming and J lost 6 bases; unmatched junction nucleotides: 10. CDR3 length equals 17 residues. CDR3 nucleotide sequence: TGTGCCAGCAGACAGACTAGCGGGGGGCTTGTGGCCGGGGAGCTGTTTTTT. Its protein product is CASRQTSGGLVAGELFF.

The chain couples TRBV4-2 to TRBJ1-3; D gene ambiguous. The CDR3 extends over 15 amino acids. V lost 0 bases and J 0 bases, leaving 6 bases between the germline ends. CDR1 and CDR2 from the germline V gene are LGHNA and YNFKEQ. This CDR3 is CASSQDYNSGNTIYF. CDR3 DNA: TGTGCCAGCAGCCAAGATTACAACTCTGGAAACACCATATATTTT.